This entry lists 24 T cell receptor beta chains sequenced from one sample in a study of blood T cell repertoires in COVID-19. Profiled with immunoSEQ multiplex PCR; TCRdb holds only in-frame clones, not every one. The sample has about 160,000 clones; around nine tenths are singletons. Sequenced sample: peripheral blood. Source of these receptors: a woman aged 70 to 79 with COVID-19, enrolled during active disease.

The V gene is TRBV5-1, the J gene TRBJ1-4; D remains unclear. CDR1 and CDR2 (germline): SGHRS, YFSETQ. The V gene lost 4 bases and the J gene lost 2 bases, with 6 bases spanning the gap. This CDR3 has 13 residues. CDR3 nucleotides: TGCGCCAGCAGCAGAGTTACTAATGAAAAACTGTTTTTT. Protein: CASSRVTNEKLFF.

Details on this clone: The same CDR3 arises from other DNA sequences in this sample as well. The rearrangement links TRBV3-1 (or the pseudogene TRBV3-2) to TRBJ1-2, with D perhaps TRBD1 (6 bases). The CDR3 has 15 amino acids. Germline V gives CDR1 LGHDT, CDR2 YNNKEL (reference sequence). The V end was cut by 3 bases, the J end by 2 bases, with 13 bases between. In DNA form, the CDR3 reads TGTGCCAGCAGCCAGGTAGGACAGCTCAACTATGGCTACACCTTC. This gives the protein CASSQVGQLNYGYTF.

This clone was observed once. V gene TRBV6-5 combines with J gene TRBJ2-2, with D possibly TRBD1 on 5 matching bases. CDR1 and CDR2 from the germline V gene are MNHEY and SVGAGI. The CDR3 is 16 residues long. Trimming left V 6 bases short and J 0 bases short, with 14 bases between. The CDR3 protein is CASRYQGSTNTGELFF. DNA of the CDR3: TGTGCCAGCAGGTACCAGGGATCCACGAACACCGGGGAGCTGTTTTTT.

There are a few counts of this clone. This sample also contains other DNA sequences that code for the same CDR3. The J gene is TRBJ2-5, the V gene TRBV29-1; a possible D gene is TRBD2 (7 bases). The CDR3 consists of 14 residues. Germline loops: CDR1 SQVTM, CDR2 ANQGSEA. The CDR3 is CWVGGLGGGETQYF. In nucleotides, the CDR3 is TGCTGGGTGGGGGGCCTGGGGGGGGGAGAGACCCAGTACTTC.

V gene TRBV9 combines with J gene TRBJ1-1; 8 nucleotides agree with TRBD1. Germline CDR1 SGDLS, CDR2 YYNGEE. The J segment lost 3 bases and the V segment lost 0 bases, leaving 7 bases of the junction unmatched. This CDR3 has 16 residues. The CDR3, as DNA: TGTGCCAGCAGCGTAGGACAGGGGTACACGGACACTGAAGCTTTCTTT. Translated: CASSVGQGYTDTEAFF.

This rearrangement joins TRBV7-2 to TRBJ1-2, with a tentative D call TRBD1 (5 bases). This CDR3 has 15 amino acids. The V end lost 4 bases, the J end lost 3 bases, and 15 bases lay between the germline ends. From germline, CDR1 is SGHTA and CDR2 FQGNSA. The CDR3 DNA sequence: TGTGCCAGCAGCTCATCGGTAGGGGTGGACTATGGCTACACCTTC. Translating it yields CASSSSVGVDYGYTF.

The chain employs TRBV6-6 and TRBJ2-1; 8 bases are shared with TRBD2. The V gene end was trimmed by 5 bases and the J gene end by 1 base; junction bases not matched to a gene: 4. The CDR3 runs 15 residues. Germline loops: CDR1 MNHNY, CDR2 SVGAGI (reference sequence). The CDR3 DNA reads TGTGCCAGCAGTAGCGCGGGGGGATCCTACAATGAGCAGTTCTTC. This sequence encodes CASSSAGGSYNEQFF.

CDR3 protein: CAAQGAGEEQYF. The CDR3 nucleotides are TGTGCCGCACAGGGGGCGGGGGAGGAGCAGTACTTC. V and J are TRBV10-3 and TRBJ2-7, with 9 bases matching TRBD1. Germline CDR1 is ENHRY and CDR2 is SYGVKD. V lost 11 bases, J lost 7 bases, and 9 bases stayed unmatched. The CDR3 covers 12 residues.

The chain is built from TRBV5-6 and TRBJ1-3; no definite D call. Germline values: CDR1 SGHDT, CDR2 YYEEEE. The CDR3 length is 14 residues. V was shortened by 2 bases and J by 0 bases, with 6 bases between the two germline ends. CDR3 sequence: CASSFGVSGNTIYF. CDR3 coding DNA: TGTGCCAGCAGCTTTGGAGTCTCTGGAAACACCATATATTTT.

The V call is TRBV9, the J call TRBJ1-3; maybe TRBD1 (5 bases). This CDR3 region has 17 residues. V was trimmed by 0 bases and J by 1 base, leaving 14 bases between them. CDR1 is SGDLS and CDR2 is YYNGEE in the germline V gene. The CDR3 loop is CASSVEGMGLSGNTIYF. DNA for the CDR3: TGTGCCAGCAGCGTAGAGGGGATGGGGTTATCTGGAAACACCATATATTTT.

V usage is TRBV19 and J usage is TRBJ1-1; 7 nucleotides match TRBD1. Germline V gene data show CDR1 as LNHDA and CDR2 as SQIVND (reference sequence). CDR3 length: 15 amino acids. V gave up 2 bases and J gave up 2 bases; unmatched junction bases: 5. DNA for the CDR3: TGTGCCAGTAGTATAAGTGGGGACAGAAACACTGAAGCTTTCTTT. This codes for CASSISGDRNTEAFF.

V usage is TRBV15 and J usage is TRBJ1-5; D gene uncertain. The CDR3 spans 14 residues. V lost 9 bases, J lost 2 bases, and 14 bases lay in between. CDR1 LNHNV and CDR2 YYDKDF come from the germline V gene (reference sequence). CDR3 loop: CATSGGMGNQPQHF. The CDR3 DNA follows: TGTGCCACTAGTGGCGGGATGGGCAATCAGCCCCAGCATTTT. Based on the CDR3 plus reference TRBV15 and TRBJ1-5, the full variable domain is DAMVIQNPRYQVTQFGKPVTLSCSQTLNHNVMYWYQQKSSQAPKLLFHYYDKDFNNEADTPDNFQSRRPNTSFCFLDIRSPGLGDTAMYLCATSGGMGNQPQHFGDGTRLSIL.

The chain uses TRBV11-2 and TRBJ2-7, with D maybe TRBD1 (5 bases). Germline V gives CDR1 SGHAT, CDR2 FQNNGV. V was trimmed by 2 bases and J by 2 bases, leaving 22 bases between them. CDR3 length: 18 amino acids. CDR3 in DNA: TGTGCCAGCAGCTTAAAGCCCTCCGCAATGACAGCGCCCTACGAGCAGTACTTC. Amino acids: CASSLKPSAMTAPYEQYF.

V and J are TRBV18 and TRBJ2-7; 12 bases match TRBD1. Unmatched junction bases numbered 7, after V lost 3 bases and J lost 7 bases. This CDR3 comprises 15 residues. Germline CDR1 is KGHSH and CDR2 is LQKENI. DNA of the CDR3: TGTGCCAGCTCACCTTCCGGGACAGGGGGCTGGGAGCAGTACTTC. It yields the protein CASSPSGTGGWEQYF.

The rearrangement links TRBV5-6 to TRBJ1-2; TRBD1 might be the D (6 bases). In germline, CDR1 is SGHDT, CDR2 YYEEEE. This CDR3 is 14 amino acids long. The V end was cut by 4 bases, the J end by 5 bases, with 15 bases between. CDR3 residues: CASSQKRGKYGYTF. CDR3 bases: TGTGCCAGCAGCCAGAAAAGGGGGAAGTATGGCTACACCTTC.

The CDR3 spells CSVQAAARYNEQFF. DNA of the CDR3: TGCAGCGTCCAAGCGGCCGCCAGGTACAATGAGCAGTTCTTC. This chain connects TRBV29-1 to TRBJ2-1; possibly TRBD2 for D (5 bases). V was trimmed by 6 bases and J by 4 bases, leaving 16 bases between them. CDR3 size: 14 residues. Germline lookup yields CDR1 SQVTM and CDR2 ANQGSEA.

The rearrangement links TRBV2 to TRBJ2-1; D is possibly TRBD1 (5 bases). This CDR3 comprises 16 residues. The germline V gene has CDR1 SNHLY and CDR2 FYNNEI. V lost 2 bases and J 4 bases, leaving 15 bases between the germline ends. The CDR3 here is CASSERPGNSYNEQFF. CDR3 nucleotides: TGTGCCAGCAGTGAAAGGCCAGGGAACTCTTACAATGAGCAGTTCTTC.

V and J are TRBV7-9 and TRBJ2-7, with 9 nucleotides matching TRBD2. The trim removed 6 bases at V and 4 bases at J, leaving 16 bases unmatched. The CDR3 is 17 amino acids. Germline loops: CDR1 SEHNR, CDR2 FQNEAQ (reference sequence). CDR3 loop: CASRPRGGGALEYEQYF. Here the CDR3 DNA reads TGTGCCAGCAGGCCGCGGGGCGGGGGGGCTCTTGAGTACGAGCAGTACTTC. The complete variable domain, with remaining parts taken from reference TRBV7-9 and TRBJ2-7, reads DTGVSQNPRHKITKRGQNVTFRCDPISEHNRLYWYRQTLGQGPEFLTYFQNEAQLEKSRLLSDRFSAERPKGSFSTLEIQRTEQGDSAMYLCASRPRGGGALEYEQYFGPGTRLTVT.

V usage is TRBV5-1 and J usage is TRBJ1-5; TRBD1 aligns across 9 bases. V shed 5 bases, J shed 6 bases, and the junction held 9 bases outside the gene matches. Germline V gives CDR1 SGHRS, CDR2 YFSETQ. The CDR3 sequence is 15 residues long. CDR3 nucleotide sequence: TGCGCCAGCAGTAACGGGACAGGGACGGGTCAGCCCCAGCATTTT. Its protein product is CASSNGTGTGQPQHF.

V gene TRBV10-2 combines with J gene TRBJ2-1; 12 bases fit TRBD2. Germline V lookup: CDR1 WSHSY, CDR2 SAAADI. The trim removed 2 bases at V and 6 bases at J, leaving 5 bases unmatched. CDR3 length: 16 residues. The CDR3 protein is CASSEILAGGGNEQFF. The CDR3 DNA reads TGCGCCAGCAGTGAGATACTAGCGGGGGGAGGCAATGAGCAGTTCTTC.

In DNA form, the CDR3 reads TGTGCCAGCAGTTCCCCGGGACAGGGAGAAGCTTTCTTT. It translates to CASSSPGQGEAFF. This chain uses TRBV12-3 or TRBV12-4 with TRBJ1-1; 9 nucleotides line up with TRBD1. The CDR3 covers 13 residues. Trimming removed 4 bases from V and 8 bases from J; junction bases left unmatched: 5.

The chain has TRBV28 and TRBJ1-2; TRBD1 aligns across 7 bases. V was pared by 5 bases and J by 1 base, with 10 bases of the junction left unmatched. The CDR3 length is 16 residues. CDR1 and CDR2 from the germline V gene are MDHEN and SYDVKM. CDR3 nucleotides: TGTGCCAGCAGTGCGGACAGGAGGGGGTTTAACTATGGCTACACCTTC. This codes for CASSADRRGFNYGYTF.

This chain uses TRBV6-5 with TRBJ1-3; D possibly corresponds to TRBD1 (5 bases). Germline V CDR1 and CDR2: MNHEY, SVGAGI. This CDR3 spans 13 amino acids. Trimming cost V 10 bases and J 9 bases, with 19 bases left between them. The CDR3 spells CAIQPGGGSTIYF. CDR3 DNA sequence: TGTGCCATCCAGCCGGGGGGAGGGAGCACCATATATTTT.

The chain combines TRBV10-1 with TRBJ1-4; tentative D call: TRBD1 (5 bases). CDR1 is WNHNN, CDR2 SYGVQD, per germline (reference sequence). The CDR3 is made up of 14 amino acids. Trimming cost V 0 bases and J 5 bases, with 7 bases left between them. The CDR3 loop is CASSESSGNEKLFF. In DNA form, the CDR3 reads TGCGCCAGCAGTGAGTCGTCAGGGAATGAAAAACTGTTTTTT.